The T cell receptor beta chain described here comes from a study of blood T cell repertoires in COVID-19. On the study more broadly: From T cells, B-cell-depleted T cells, or PBMCs came the material, which was cDNA or gDNA.

One Seattle source followed patients from active infection through their disease course. TCRdb's copy holds only in-frame clones and misses some; the assay was immunoSEQ multiplex PCR. This sample carries approximately 300,000 clones, under 90% of them seen once, and the ten largest clones take approximately 2%. The CDR3 consists of 14 residues. The V gene's germline CDR1 is LGHDT and CDR2 YNNKEL (reference sequence). With 4 bases removed from V and 7 bases from J, the gap between germline ends came to 14 bases. Sequencing input: peripheral blood. The rearrangement links TRBV3-1 (or the pseudogene TRBV3-2) to TRBJ1-5; maybe TRBD1 (6 bases). The receptor's source is a woman aged 25 to 39 with COVID-19, enrolled during active disease. The CDR3 loop reads CASSLTGGGQPQHF. In DNA, the CDR3 is TGTGCCAGCAGCCTAACGGGGGGCGGGCAGCCCCAGCATTTT.